This is a list of T cell receptor beta chains from one sample in a study of T cell responses to AZD1222 COVID-19 vaccine. Measured with immunoSEQ multiplex PCR; TCRdb has only the in-frame clones, and not every one. The sample includes approximately 160,000 clones, 90% of them seen just once. Sequences were derived from peripheral blood, sampled on day 0 of AZD1222 vaccination. These receptors were collected from an adult in good health. The CDR3 runs from the conserved cysteine through the conserved F or W. The D gene is left open where the match is weak. Some rows mark clone size as missing; the rest say once, few, many or name a class of expanded clone.

>-|TRBV19|TRBJ1-1|TRBD1
TGTGCCAGTAGTATTCAGGGGGCGCGGAACACTGAAGCTTTCTTT
CASSIQGARNTEAFF
>-|TRBV9|TRBJ1-1|TRBD1
TGTGCCAGCAGCGTAGTGCCAGGGGGGAACACTGAAGCTTTCTTT
CASSVVPGGNTEAFF
>once|TRBV12-5|TRBJ1-2|TRBD1
TGTGCTAGTGGTTTGGTAAGGGACAGGGGGGCTGGCTACACCTTC
CASGLVRDRGAGYTF
>-|TRBV7-9|TRBJ1-2|TRBD1
TGTGCCAGCAGCTTAGCGGGGACAGGGGGCCCAGGCTATGGCTACACCTTC
CASSLAGTGGPGYGYTF
>-|TRBV7-2|TRBJ1-5|-
TGTGCCAGCAGCTTAGCGGGGGACAAGAATCAGCCCCAGCATTTT
CASSLAGDKNQPQHF
>-|TRBV19|TRBJ1-1|-
TGTGCCAGTACTAAGAAAACCGCTGAAGCTTTCTTT
CASTKKTAEAFF
>-|TRBV9|TRBJ1-2|-
TGTGCCAGCAGCGTAGGGTCGGCGGACTACACCTTC
CASSVGSADYTF
>-|TRBV4-1|TRBJ1-1|-
TGCGCCAGCAGCGGGGGCTGGGGTGAAGCTTTCTTT
CASSGGWGEAFF
>-|TRBV7-8|TRBJ2-5|TRBD2
TGTGCCAGCATAGGTAGCGGGGGGCTTCTGGAGACCCAGTACTTC
CASIGSGGLLETQYF
>-|TRBV7-3|TRBJ2-7|TRBD1
TGTGCCAGCAGCTTGACAGGGGACTACGAGCAGTACTTC
CASSLTGDYEQYF
>-|TRBV3-1/TRBV3-2|TRBJ1-4|-
TGTGCCAGCAGCCAAGTGTCAGGGCCTAATGAAAAACTGTTTTTT
CASSQVSGPNEKLFF
>-|TRBV4-1|TRBJ1-1|-
TGCGCCAGCAGCCAAGATACAGGGCAGAACACTGAAGCTTTCTTT
CASSQDTGQNTEAFF
>-|TRBV9|TRBJ1-4|TRBD1
TGTGCCAGCAGCGGACGGGACAGCCCTAATGAAAAACTGTTTTTT
CASSGRDSPNEKLFF
>once|TRBV11-3|TRBJ2-3|-
TGTGCCAGCAGCTTGGCGGGTGGCACAGATACGCAGTATTTT
CASSLAGGTDTQYF
>-|TRBV30|TRBJ1-1|-
TGTGCCTGGAGTTCCGGGACGGTGAACACTGAAGCTTTCTTT
CAWSSGTVNTEAFF
>-|TRBV30|TRBJ2-7|-
TGTGCCTGGAGTGTAGGGGGGTTCTACGAGCAGTACTTC
CAWSVGGFYEQYF
>-|TRBV7-3|TRBJ2-2|TRBD2
TGTGCCAGCAGCTTAGGGACTACCAACACCGGGGAGCTGTTTTTT
CASSLGTTNTGELFF
>-|TRBV25-1|TRBJ1-2|-
TGTGCCAGCAGCCCACGGTTTGGGGCCGCTAACTATGGCTACACCTTC
CASSPRFGAANYGYTF
>-|TRBV6-6|TRBJ2-7|-
TGTGCCAGCAGTCGGGACCGCGCCTACGAGCAGTACTTC
CASSRDRAYEQYF
>-|TRBV2|TRBJ1-6|-
TGTGCCAGCAGTGGGGTGGGGGAGGTTTCACCCCTCCACTTT
CASSGVGEVSPLHF
>-|TRBV30|TRBJ1-3|TRBD1
TGTGCCTGGGACAGGGACTCTGGAAACACCATATATTTT
CAWDRDSGNTIYF
>once|TRBV30|TRBJ2-3|TRBD1
TGTGCCTGGACAATGGGACAGTCCTACAGCACAGATACGCAGTATTTT
CAWTMGQSYSTDTQYF
>-|TRBV14|TRBJ2-3|-
TGTGCCAGCAGCCAACCGCGGGGAGTCACAGATACGCAGTATTTT
CASSQPRGVTDTQYF
>once|TRBV11-3|TRBJ2-2|-
TGTGCCAGCAGCCCCCCGACTAGGACCGGGGAGCTGTTTTTT
CASSPPTRTGELFF
>-|TRBV15|TRBJ2-7|-
TGTGCCACCAGCAGAGAAAAAATCGGGGGGCCTTCCTACGAGCAGTACTTC
CATSREKIGGPSYEQYF
>-|TRBV3-1/TRBV3-2|TRBJ2-7|-
TGTGCCAGCAGCCAAGCGGGGTACTCCTACGAGCAGTACTTC
CASSQAGYSYEQYF
>-|TRBV27|TRBJ2-1|TRBD1
TGTGCCAGCAGTTCGGGGACAGGTTACAATGAGCAGTTCTTC
CASSSGTGYNEQFF
>-|TRBV10-3|TRBJ1-6|TRBD1
TGTGCCATCAGTGAGTCGGGACCGGGACAGGGCATTAATTCACCCCTCCACTTT
CAISESGPGQGINSPLHF
>-|TRBV21-1|TRBJ2-7|-
TGTGCCAGCAGCGCGCCCGGCGAAATTAGACAGGGGGATCCTCACGAGCAGTACTTC
CASSAPGEIRQGDPHEQYF
>once|TRBV7-3|TRBJ2-3|-
TGTGCCAGCAGCTCCAAGAGAGGGGGACTAAGCACAGATACGCAGTATTTT
CASSSKRGGLSTDTQYF
>-|TRBV5-6|TRBJ1-1|-
TGTGCCAGCAGCGATCTCTGGACAGCGAACACTGAAGCTTTCTTT
CASSDLWTANTEAFF
>-|TRBV20-1|TRBJ2-7|TRBD2
TGCAGTGCTCGTGGGCGGGGGGCCTACGAGCAGTACTTC
CSARGRGAYEQYF
>-|TRBV7-2|TRBJ2-3|-
TGTGCCAGCAGCTTAGTGGTGCGTAGCACAGATACGCAGTATTTT
CASSLVVRSTDTQYF
>-|TRBV5-5|TRBJ1-1|-
TGTGCCAGCAGCTTGACAGGATGGGGGATGAACACTGAAGCTTTCTTT
CASSLTGWGMNTEAFF
>once|TRBV6-5|TRBJ2-7|TRBD1
TGTGCCAGCAAGACAGGCGCCGGACAGGGCTACGAGCAGTACTTC
CASKTGAGQGYEQYF
>-|TRBV20-1|TRBJ1-5|TRBD1
TGCAGTGCTAGTCTCGCCCCGTCAGGGGGTCAGCCCCAGCATTTT
CSASLAPSGGQPQHF
>-|TRBV7-8|TRBJ1-3|-
TGTGCCAGCAGCCACGGACCCTCTGGAAACACCATATATTTT
CASSHGPSGNTIYF
>few|TRBV5-1|TRBJ2-7|-
TGCGCCAGCAGCTTGGAACCACAGGGCGACGAGCAGTACTTC
CASSLEPQGDEQYF
>-|TRBV7-8|TRBJ1-5|-
TGTGCCAGCAGAGACGGGAGCAATCAGCCCCAGCATTTT
CASRDGSNQPQHF
>-|TRBV7-2|TRBJ1-6|-
TGTGCCAGCAGCTTAGTATTGTGGGAACCCCTCCACTTT
CASSLVLWEPLHF
>-|TRBV4-3|TRBJ1-2|-
TGCGCCAGCAGCCCTGCCAGTCCTAACTATGGCTACACCTTC
CASSPASPNYGYTF
>-|TRBV3-1/TRBV3-2|TRBJ1-2|TRBD1
TGTGCCAGCAGCCAAGCGACGGGACAGGGCTATGGCTACACCTTC
CASSQATGQGYGYTF
>-|TRBV6-2/TRBV6-3|TRBJ2-5|TRBD2
TGTGCCAGCAGTTACTCGAGAGCGGGGGTTTGGGAGACCCAGTACTTC
CASSYSRAGVWETQYF
>-|TRBV5-6|TRBJ1-5|-
TGTGCCAGCAGCAGAGGCGGCAGGGTATATCAGCCCCAGCATTTT
CASSRGGRVYQPQHF
>-|TRBV2|TRBJ2-2|-
TGTGCCAGCACAGATAGATACACCGGGGAGCTGTTTTTT
CASTDRYTGELFF
>-|TRBV5-1|TRBJ2-3|-
TGCGCCAGCAGCTTGGCCCGACAGTTCACAGATACGCAGTATTTT
CASSLARQFTDTQYF
>-|TRBV2|TRBJ1-2|-
TGTGCCAGTAGACTAACCCCATATGGCTACACCTTC
CASRLTPYGYTF
>-|TRBV9|TRBJ1-1|-
TGTGCCAGCAGCGTAGACGGCATGAACACTGAAGCTTTCTTT
CASSVDGMNTEAFF
>-|TRBV19|TRBJ2-3|-
TGTGCCAGTAGGCGCGGGGCTGGCGATACGCAGTATTTT
CASRRGAGDTQYF
>-|TRBV10-3|TRBJ2-1|TRBD2
TGTGCCATCAGTGAGTCTCGGGGGGGGGCCGTCAATGAGCAGTTCTTC
CAISESRGGAVNEQFF
>once|TRBV24-1|TRBJ2-5|TRBD1
TGTGCCACCAAGGGACAGGGCTTAAAGACCCAGTACTTC
CATKGQGLKTQYF
>few|TRBV7-8|TRBJ1-3|-
TGTGCCAGCAGCTTACGGCGAGACACCATATATTTT
CASSLRRDTIYF
>-|TRBV5-1|TRBJ1-2|-
TGCGCCAGCAGCCCGGGACAAAACTATGGCTACACCTTC
CASSPGQNYGYTF
>-|TRBV27|TRBJ1-6|-
TGTGCCAGCGGGAAGGACGGGTCACCCCTCCACTTT
CASGKDGSPLHF
>once|TRBV3-1/TRBV3-2|TRBJ2-7|TRBD1
TGTGCCAGCAGCCGGGGAACAGGGGCTGCCTACGAGCAGTACTTC
CASSRGTGAAYEQYF